A single sample is the source of the 21 T cell receptor beta chains below, sequenced in a study of blood T cell repertoires in COVID-19. Data came from immunoSEQ multiplex PCR; TCRdb stores just in-frame clones and leaves some out. The repertoire includes some 100,000 clones, around three quarters of them detected once, and roughly 4% sits in the top ten. The source material was peripheral blood. The receptors shown here come from a human donor in a cohort sampled during active or convalescent COVID-19.

In DNA form, the CDR3 reads TGTGCCAGCAGTTACTCGCTAGGACTGAACACCGGGGAGCTGTTTTTT. Translating it yields CASSYSLGLNTGELFF. This rearrangement joins TRBV6-5 to TRBJ2-2; weak D call: TRBD2 (5 bases). Germline V CDR1 and CDR2: MNHEY, SVGAGI. The V and J ends lost 0 bases and 1 base respectively, with 9 bases between them. This CDR3 has 16 residues.

The gene calls are TRBV7-9 and TRBJ1-6, with 7 bases identical to TRBD1. Germline trimming cut 6 bases from V and 11 bases from J; bases unmatched to any gene: 13. CDR1 and CDR2 from the germline V gene are SEHNR and FQNEAQ (reference sequence). The CDR3 has 15 amino acids. For the CDR3, the DNA is TGTGCCAGCAGTCCATACAGGGGCGACTCGGCACCCCTCCACTTT. As protein: CASSPYRGDSAPLHF.

The rearrangement joins TRBV24-1 to TRBJ2-2, with D possibly TRBD2 on 6 matching bases. Trimming shortened V by 4 bases and J by 4 bases, and 15 bases separated the two germline ends. CDR1 and CDR2 (germline): KGHDR, SFDVKD. The length of the CDR3 is 16 residues. CDR3 protein: CATSEGGKSRTGELFF. The DNA of the CDR3 is TGTGCCACCAGTGAGGGAGGAAAGTCCCGCACCGGGGAGCTGTTTTTT.

The rearrangement uses TRBV7-2 and TRBJ2-7; 10 nucleotides line up with TRBD2. J gave up 0 bases and V 6 bases, and 5 bases lay outside the gene matches. The CDR3 totals 15 residues. From germline, CDR1 is SGHTA and CDR2 FQGNSA. CDR3 amino acids: CASSEASGGSYEQYF. CDR3 nucleotide sequence: TGTGCCAGCAGTGAGGCTAGCGGGGGCTCCTACGAGCAGTACTTC.

Turning to this clone: Other DNA sequences of this sample code for an identical CDR3. This chain joins TRBV19 and TRBJ1-5; D gene unclear. This CDR3 has 14 amino acids. The germline CDR1 and CDR2 sequences are LNHDA and SQIVND (reference sequence). Between the trimmed V and J ends, which lost 2 bases and 1 base, there was a span of 6 bases. CDR3 DNA sequence: TGTGCCAGTAGTATACTGGCCAGCAATCAGCCCCAGCATTTT. This gives the protein CASSILASNQPQHF.

V and J are TRBV7-2 and TRBJ2-7, with TRBD2 matching over 13 bases. J lost 2 bases, V lost 5 bases, and 15 bases had no gene match. The CDR3 loop spans 19 amino acids. Germline loops: CDR1 SGHTA, CDR2 FQGNSA. In nucleotides, the CDR3 is TGTGCCAGCAGCCCTGACTATTTTGGACTAGCGGGGGAGACCTACGAGCAGTACTTC. Encoded protein: CASSPDYFGLAGETYEQYF.

The CDR3 here is CASSYPQGTHNEQFF. As DNA, the CDR3 is TGTGCCAGCAGTTACCCCCAGGGTACACACAATGAGCAGTTCTTC. The chain uses TRBV6-2 or TRBV6-3 and TRBJ2-1; a possible D gene is TRBD1 (5 bases). The CDR3 length is 15 residues. Germline V lookup: CDR1 MNHEY, CDR2 SVGEGT. V lost 2 bases to trimming and J lost 5 bases, with 13 bases between them.

The chain uses TRBV2 and TRBJ1-4, with D possibly matching TRBD1 (5 bases). Germline loops: CDR1 SNHLY, CDR2 FYNNEI. This CDR3 comprises 18 residues. V dropped 7 bases and J dropped 0 bases, with 21 bases sitting between them. CDR3 loop: CASKDVGRGFATNEKLFF. Here the CDR3 DNA reads TGTGCCAGCAAAGACGTGGGGCGCGGTTTTGCAACTAATGAAAAACTGTTTTTT.

The chain joins TRBV2 to TRBJ1-2; 7 nucleotides line up with TRBD1. This CDR3 is built from 15 residues. Unmatched junction bases numbered 11, after V lost 7 bases and J lost 3 bases. The germline CDR1 and CDR2 sequences are SNHLY and FYNNEI. In DNA form, the CDR3 reads TGTGCCAGCATCGAAAACAGGGGACGATACTATGGCTACACCTTC. It encodes CASIENRGRYYGYTF.

The chain recombines TRBV9 with TRBJ2-7, with a weak D call TRBD2 (5 bases). The ends were cut back, 0 bases at V and 4 bases at J, with 11 bases in the middle. CDR1 is SGDLS, CDR2 YYNGEE, per germline. The CDR3 covers 14 residues. CDR3 DNA sequence: TGTGCCAGCAGCGTAGGGTTAGCGAGGTACGAGCAGTACTTC. This encodes CASSVGLARYEQYF.

The chain recombines TRBV28 with TRBJ2-6; D gene uncertain. The CDR3 covers 14 residues. The V gene's germline CDR1 is MDHEN and CDR2 SYDVKM. Trimming took 8 bases from V and 2 from J, leaving 10 bases between them. DNA of the CDR3: TGTGCCAGCCGATCAGTTCCTGGGGCCAACGTCCTGACTTTC. Translated: CASRSVPGANVLTF.

This clone was detected a few times. This chain links TRBV7-2 with TRBJ2-3; tentatively, D is TRBD2 (7 bases). V was pared by 6 bases and J by 9 bases, with 19 bases between. Looked up from germline, CDR1 is SGHTA and CDR2 is FQGNSA. The CDR3 is 14 amino acids. The CDR3 sequence: CASRRGGAGITQYF. CDR3 in DNA: TGTGCCAGCAGAAGGGGGGGAGCGGGTATCACGCAGTATTTT.

The chain joins TRBV28 to TRBJ1-5; unclear D gene. There are 15 residues in the CDR3. V was clipped by 4 bases and J by 0 bases, with 10 bases between them. Germline-derived CDR1 and CDR2 are MDHEN and SYDVKM. CDR3 amino acids: CASSSTGSSNQPQHF. CDR3 sequence (DNA): TGTGCCAGCAGTTCAACCGGGAGTAGCAATCAGCCCCAGCATTTT. Supplemented by reference TRBV28 and TRBJ1-5, the full variable domain reads DVKVTQSSRYLVKRTGEKVFLECVQDMDHENMFWYRQDPGLGLRLIYFSYDVKMKEKGDIPEGYSVSREKKERFSLILESASTNQTSMYLCASSSTGSSNQPQHFGDGTRLSIL.

V and J are TRBV13 and TRBJ2-3; D not resolved. The germline V gene has CDR1 PRHDT and CDR2 FYEKMQ (reference sequence). This CDR3 comprises 12 residues. Trimming took off 7 bases at V and 6 bases at J, with 11 bases between the two ends. CDR3 nucleotide sequence: TGTGCCAGCAATGCTTTTCGGGATACGCAGTATTTT. This gives the protein CASNAFRDTQYF.

In this sample, this clone turned up once. V and J are TRBV24-1 and TRBJ2-1; 7 bases fit TRBD2. Germline V lookup: CDR1 KGHDR, CDR2 SFDVKD. This CDR3 spans 17 amino acids. J gave up 1 base and V 5 bases, and 10 bases lay outside the gene matches. The CDR3 region is CATSVRPSGVSYNEQFF. CDR3 nucleotides: TGTGCCACCAGTGTCCGACCTAGCGGTGTTTCCTACAATGAGCAGTTCTTC.

This chain links TRBV28 with TRBJ2-5, with 8 bases matching TRBD1. CDR1 and CDR2 (germline): MDHEN, SYDVKM. V gave up 5 bases and J gave up 4 bases; unmatched junction bases: 0. The CDR3 runs 12 residues. The CDR3 region has the DNA TGTGCCAGCAGTGACAGGGGAGAGACCCAGTACTTC. This encodes CASSDRGETQYF.

This sequence joins TRBV7-7 and TRBJ2-5; TRBD2 matches at 8 bases. V lost 1 base and J lost 0; bases outside the gene matches: 1. The CDR3 loop spans 15 amino acids. Looked up from germline, CDR1 is SSHAT and CDR2 is FNYEAQ (reference sequence). The CDR3 protein is CASSLGGGHQETQYF. As DNA, the CDR3 is TGTGCCAGCAGCTTAGGCGGGGGGCACCAAGAGACCCAGTACTTC. Based on the CDR3 plus reference TRBV7-7 and TRBJ2-5, the full variable domain is GAGVSQSPRYKVTKRGQDVTLRCDPISSHATLYWYQQALGQGPEFLTYFNYEAQPDKSGLPSDRFSAERPEGSISTLTIQRTEQRDSAMYRCASSLGGGHQETQYFGPGTRLLVL.

The rearrangement joins TRBV7-2 to TRBJ1-2; 7 bases match TRBD1. The junction had 6 bases not matched to a gene; V was cut back by 8 bases and J by 0 bases. The CDR3 consists of 14 residues. Germline values: CDR1 SGHTA, CDR2 FQGNSA. The CDR3 spells CASDRDSSNYGYTF. The DNA for the CDR3 is TGTGCCAGCGACCGGGACAGCTCTAACTATGGCTACACCTTC.

This chain joins TRBV23-1 and TRBJ1-4; the D gene is possibly TRBD1 (5 bases). TRBV23-1 qualifies as an ORF whose function is uncertain. The CDR3 totals 14 residues. V lost 6 bases to trimming and J lost 0 bases, with 8 bases between them. The CDR3 sequence: CASRGLTTNEKLFF. Here the CDR3 DNA reads TGCGCCAGCAGGGGACTGACAACTAATGAAAAACTGTTTTTT.

This clone was seen once. The chain combines TRBV5-6 with TRBJ2-5, with 7 nucleotides matching TRBD2. With V trimmed by 0 bases and J by 3 bases, 11 bases remained unmatched. The CDR3 runs to 17 residues. Germline V gene sequence: CDR1 SGHDT, CDR2 YYEEEE. CDR3 loop: CASSLGRLAGLKETQYF. CDR3 bases: TGTGCCAGCAGCTTGGGTCGACTAGCCGGTTTGAAAGAGACCCAGTACTTC.

The genes are TRBV29-1 and TRBJ1-1; D call uncertain. Germline values: CDR1 SQVTM, CDR2 ANQGSEA. The CDR3 loop spans 14 amino acids. V was clipped by 0 bases and J by 9 bases, with 17 bases between them. In nucleotides, the CDR3 is TGCAGCGTTGAAGATCACTTGTTTAGAGATCAAGCTTTCTTT. It encodes CSVEDHLFRDQAFF.